These T cell receptor beta chains were read from a single sample in a study of shared clonotypes between healthy human individuals. Libraries were prepared by immunoSEQ multiplex PCR; TCRdb keeps only in-frame clonotypes and omits some of them. The top ten clones hold 30% to 35% of a sample with around 690,000 clones, about 90% of them seen once. The sample was memory CD8+ T cells from PBMCs. These receptors were collected from a man between 18 and 29 years old in good health. Some clones in this sample may be carry-over from other donors' samples. Each CDR3 is given with its conserved first and last residue. The order of the fields is clone size, J gene, V gene, D gene, CDR3 DNA, CDR3 protein. The D gene is left open where the match is weak. Size tells how often a clone was seen (once, few, many) or the class of an expanded clone, and some rows leave it out.

NA TRBJ1-2 TRBV27 NA TGTGCCAGCAGTTTATCCCACCCCTCGGAGGGGCTCGCTGGCTACACCTTC CASSLSHPSEGLAGYTF
once TRBJ1-1 TRBV15 NA TGTGCCACCAGCAGGCCTTTGTGGGAGACTAACACTGAAGCTTTCTTT CATSRPLWETNTEAFF
NA TRBJ1-2 TRBV5-1 NA TGCGCCAGCAAAACTCGACCGGGGGAAAGCACCTTTTGGGGCTACACCTTC CASKTRPGESTFWGYTF
NA TRBJ1-3 TRBV9 NA TGTGCCAGCAGCGTAGATGGGGAAACTGGAAACACCATATATTTT CASSVDGETGNTIYF
once TRBJ1-1 TRBV7-9 TRBD1 TGTGCCAGCAGCTCCCCCCGGGACAGGAACACTGAAGCTTTCTTT CASSSPRDRNTEAFF
many TRBJ1-6 TRBV28 NA TGTGCCAGCAGTCGGGACACCTATAATTCACCCCTCCACTTT CASSRDTYNSPLHF
NA TRBJ1-5 TRBV5-4 NA TGTGCCAGCAGCTTGGACGGGGGGCTGGGCAATCAGCCCCAGCATTTT CASSLDGGLGNQPQHF
NA TRBJ2-7 TRBV27 NA TGTGCCAGCAGTTTAGGCCTTTGGAGCTCCTACGAGCAGTACTTC CASSLGLWSSYEQYF
NA TRBJ1-2 TRBV5-1 NA TGCTCTTCGTCTGGGGGGATTGATGGCTACACCTTC CSSSGGIDGYTF
NA TRBJ1-1 TRBV28 NA TGTGCCAGCAGCCAACTTGAAGCTTTCTTT CASSQLEAFF
NA TRBJ2-3 TRBV9 TRBD2 TGTGCCAGCAGCGCTAGCGGGGCTGATACGCAGTATTTT CASSASGADTQYF
NA TRBJ2-2 TRBV2 NA TGTGCCAGCAGTGAAGCCGAGGGGCGCCGGAGGGTCACCGGGGAGCTGTTTTTT CASSEAEGRRRVTGELFF
NA TRBJ2-3 TRBV25-1 NA TGTGCCAGCAGTGTAAGTGGCCCCAGGCAGTATTTT CASSVSGPRQYF
once TRBJ1-6 TRBV30 NA TGTGCCTGGAGCCTCGCAAGACGGGAAGAGTGGGTTTCACCCCTCCACTTT CAWSLARREEWVSPLHF
once TRBJ1-5 TRBV11-1 TRBD1 TGTGCCAGCAGCTGGACAGGACCGCGAGCTTGTGATCAGCCCCAGCATTTT CASSWTGPRACDQPQHF
NA TRBJ1-2 TRBV9 TRBD1 TGTGCCAGCAGCGAGGATCCGGGACAGGGTTCCTATGGCTACACCTTC CASSEDPGQGSYGYTF
NA TRBJ2-1 TRBV27 NA TGTGCCAGCACACCCCTCCCGGGCAATGAGCAGTTCTTC CASTPLPGNEQFF
NA TRBJ2-5 TRBV28 NA TGTGCCAGCTCGGGGTGGGGGGAGACCCAGTACTTC CASSGWGETQYF
NA TRBJ2-3 TRBV2 NA TGTGCCAGCAGTGGCCTGGCAGCGAGGACAGATACGCAGTATTTT CASSGLAARTDTQYF
NA TRBJ1-5 TRBV28 NA TGTGCCAGCAGTTTATCCCGACGGAGGGAGAGGAGCAATCAGCCCCAGCATTTT CASSLSRRRERSNQPQHF
NA TRBJ2-7 TRBV9 TRBD1 TGTGCCAGCAGCAGAGGGGACAGAACCTACGAGCAGTACTTC CASSRGDRTYEQYF
NA TRBJ2-7 TRBV10-2 NA TGCGCCAGCAGTGACGCGGGGTCCTACGAGCAGTACTTC CASSDAGSYEQYF
NA TRBJ1-1 TRBV29-1 NA TGCAGCGCTTTCGGACACCTCTTAAGCACTGAAGCTTTCTTT CSAFGHLLSTEAFF
NA TRBJ1-4 TRBV14 NA TGTGCCAGCAGGTCTGGGACTGAAAAACTGTTTTTT CASRSGTEKLFF
NA TRBJ1-1 TRBV5-1 NA TGCGCCAGCAGCTTGGCGGGCAGGGAAGCTTTCTTT CASSLAGREAFF
NA TRBJ2-7 TRBV9 NA TGTGCCAGCAGCGCCGGGACTGAGGGGTTTTACGAGCAGTACTTC CASSAGTEGFYEQYF
NA TRBJ2-2 TRBV5-8 NA TGTGCCAGCACCCTGCTTACAGGGCTTACCGGGGAGCTGTTTTTT CASTLLTGLTGELFF
NA TRBJ2-5 TRBV29-1 NA TGCAGCGTTGAAACAGGCGTCCAAGAGACCCAGTACTTC CSVETGVQETQYF
NA TRBJ2-7 TRBV7-9 NA TGTGCCAGCAGCTTCCGAGAGGGCTCCTACGAGCAGTACTTC CASSFREGSYEQYF
NA TRBJ1-3 TRBV9 NA TGTGCCAGCAGTGATAGCCGGGACCTTAAAATCGGAAACACCATATATTTT CASSDSRDLKIGNTIYF